These T cell receptor beta chains were read from a single sample in a study of patients and donors after allogeneic stem cell transplantation. One entry per CDR3 protein results from TCRdb running MiXCR on the RT-PCR reads. This sample yields tens of thousands of distinct CDR3 sequences, of which about a quarter are seen a single time; less than 30% belongs to the top ten. The sequencing input was blood, either unsorted or a sorted T cell fraction (not recorded which). These receptors came from a human donor who was either an allogeneic HSCT recipient or a stem cell or donor lymphocyte infusion donor (not recorded which). It is not recorded whose cells these are; they may come from a transplant donor. Each CDR3 is given without its conserved first and last residue. Fields, in order: V gene, CDR3 protein.

>TRBV25-1
ASSELLAGETNEQF
>TRBV5-1
ASSLAASPNYGYT
>TRBV30
AWSAGTGGWYGYT
>TRBV18
ASSPGTGGNYGYT
>TRBV29-1
SVEAGGLSFHNEQF
>TRBV5-1
ASSCCPGGYEQY
>TRBV12-5
ASGQNRGHANTEAF
>TRBV9
ASSVWGHGYT
>TRBV5-5
ASSLTITSGDQTQY
>TRBV7-2
ASSGDLGNEKLF
>TRBV6-2/TRBV6-3
ASSYPGSEVDRDGNQPQH
>TRBV18
ASHSRVEEKLF
>TRBV12-3/TRBV12-4
ASSLTGDGGYT
>TRBV27
ASSLGQGHEQY
>TRBV2
ASKGTFWGGQPQH
>TRBV6-6
ASSYGGGWNQPQH
>TRBV27
ASSVRVDGYEQY
>TRBV12-3/TRBV12-4
ASSLLHNMGYEQY
>TRBV29-1
SVEGSAYEQY
>TRBV12-3/TRBV12-4
ASSLRGRDRTSYNSPLH
>TRBV12-3/TRBV12-4
ASSLLVASGSGEQY
>TRBV10-3
ASSGRERYEQY
>TRBV4-3
ASSQGQLAISSYNEQF
>TRBV7-2
ASSPGQGLSPLH
>TRBV29-1
SVDGGNTIY
>TRBV20-1
SAPAEWPRSYNEQF
>TRBV27
ASSLIGPSYNSPLH
>TRBV12-3/TRBV12-4
ASRPQGFNQPQH
>TRBV20-1
SARDLEHPSTDTQY
>TRBV4-1
ASSKSAPFSNQPQH
>TRBV20-1
SAKPPWGATGELF
>TRBV14
ASSAGRRPAYNEQF
>TRBV20-1
SATGLSGKESLAKNIQY
>TRBV4-2
ASSQDGTGGNTIY
>TRBV2
ASSERLADNSPLH
>TRBV9
ASSFQGEHGYT
>TRBV9
ASSVVGQGKDQPQH
>TRBV7-2
ASSAPGHLLYNEQF
>TRBV27
ASSPRWKFQNIQY
>TRBV12-3/TRBV12-4
ASRPGQGLRETQY
>TRBV7-9
ASSLDLGNTEAF
>TRBV7-3
ASSLSPYNEQF
>TRBV7-8
ASTTYLVYNEQF
>TRBV4-2
ASSQDSIVGGPVLDNEQF
>TRBV5-1
ASSLELQGSPLH
>TRBV12-3/TRBV12-4
ASREQGMGNQPQH
>TRBV6-5
ASSYSQAVNTEAF
>TRBV18
ASSPPVAGPGANVLT
>TRBV7-8
ASSPLNYGYT
>TRBV4-1
ASSPGTGSLQETQY
>TRBV29-1
SLAGEGWNTEAF
>TRBV14
ASSYGVGYGYT
>TRBV7-9
ASNRVAGSNEQF
>TRBV5-6
ASSLVYEATNYGYT
>TRBV5-8
ASSAPLADRYNEQF